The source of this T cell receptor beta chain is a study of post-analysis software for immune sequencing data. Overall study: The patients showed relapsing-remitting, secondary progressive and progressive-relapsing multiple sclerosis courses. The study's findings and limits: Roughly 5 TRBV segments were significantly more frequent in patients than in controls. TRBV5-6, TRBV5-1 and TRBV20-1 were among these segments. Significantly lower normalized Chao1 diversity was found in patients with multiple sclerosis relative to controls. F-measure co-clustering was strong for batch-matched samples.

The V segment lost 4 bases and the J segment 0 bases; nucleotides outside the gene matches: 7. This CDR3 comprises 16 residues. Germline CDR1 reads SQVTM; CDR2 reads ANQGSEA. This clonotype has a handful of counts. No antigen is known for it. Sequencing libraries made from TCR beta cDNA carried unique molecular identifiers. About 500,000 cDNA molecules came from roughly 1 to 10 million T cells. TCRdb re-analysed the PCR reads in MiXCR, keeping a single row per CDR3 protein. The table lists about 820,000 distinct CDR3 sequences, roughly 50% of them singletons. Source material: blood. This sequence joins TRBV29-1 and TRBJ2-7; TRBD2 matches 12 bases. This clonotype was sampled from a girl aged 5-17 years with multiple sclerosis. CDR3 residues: CSVGLAGEGISYEQYF. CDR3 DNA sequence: TGCAGCGTTGGACTAGCGGGAGAGGGGATCTCCTACGAGCAGTACTTC.